The rows below give T cell receptor beta chains drawn from one sample of a study of patients and donors after allogeneic stem cell transplantation. TCRdb recomputed calls from the RT-PCR reads with MiXCR, one row per CDR3 protein. The table has 160,000 or so distinct CDR3 sequences, roughly 24% seen once; the top ten hold 26%. Sequencing used blood, either unsorted or a sorted T cell fraction (not recorded which). Source of these receptors: a human donor who was either an allogeneic HSCT recipient or a stem cell or donor lymphocyte infusion donor (not recorded which). It is not recorded whose cells these are; they may come from a transplant donor. The CDR3 runs from the conserved cysteine through the conserved F or W. A D gene is named only where the DNA matches it firmly. The size entry is marked missing in some rows and otherwise reads once, few, many or a size class.

cdr3_nt: TGCAGCACAACCGAGGGGGGCTACGAGCAGTACTTC; cdr3_aa: CSTTEGGYEQYF; d_call: -; j_call: TRBJ2-7; v_call: TRBV29-1; clone_size: -
cdr3_nt: TGTGCCAGCAGTTCCCGTCCAAGCGGGGCCAACGTCCTGACTTTC; cdr3_aa: CASSSRPSGANVLTF; d_call: -; j_call: TRBJ2-6; v_call: TRBV6-2/TRBV6-3; clone_size: -
cdr3_nt: TGCAGTGCTAGACGGACTAGCGGGATTGGCTCCTACAATGAGCAGTTCTTC; cdr3_aa: CSARRTSGIGSYNEQFF; d_call: TRBD2; j_call: TRBJ2-1; v_call: TRBV20-1; clone_size: few
cdr3_nt: TGTGCCACCAGACTTACAGGGGGCATTCAGCCCCAGCATTTT; cdr3_aa: CATRLTGGIQPQHF; d_call: TRBD1; j_call: TRBJ1-5; v_call: TRBV15; clone_size: few
cdr3_nt: TGTGCCAGCAGTTTATCGGGGACACATAATCAGCCCCAGCATTTT; cdr3_aa: CASSLSGTHNQPQHF; d_call: -; j_call: TRBJ1-5; v_call: TRBV12-3/TRBV12-4; clone_size: -
cdr3_nt: TGTGCCAGCAGTTTCCGACAGACCAATCAGCCCCAGCATTTT; cdr3_aa: CASSFRQTNQPQHF; d_call: -; j_call: TRBJ1-5; v_call: TRBV27; clone_size: -
cdr3_nt: TGTGCCAGCAGCCAGTTTATCGGGGGCCGAAACACCATATATTTT; cdr3_aa: CASSQFIGGRNTIYF; d_call: -; j_call: TRBJ1-3; v_call: TRBV12-3/TRBV12-4; clone_size: many
cdr3_nt: TGTGCCAGTGGTGTGATAGCCAAAAACATTCAGTACTTC; cdr3_aa: CASGVIAKNIQYF; d_call: -; j_call: TRBJ2-4; v_call: TRBV19; clone_size: -
cdr3_nt: TGTGCCAGCAGCTTAGGTGAGGGACAGCCCTACGAGCAGTACTTC; cdr3_aa: CASSLGEGQPYEQYF; d_call: TRBD1; j_call: TRBJ2-7; v_call: TRBV13; clone_size: -
cdr3_nt: TGTGCCAGCAGCTTAGATCGGGGAGGTGGCTACACCTTC; cdr3_aa: CASSLDRGGGYTF; d_call: -; j_call: TRBJ1-2; v_call: TRBV11-2; clone_size: many
cdr3_nt: TGCGCCAGCAGCCATGGACTAGCGGAGAAGCGGATAAACATTCAGTACTTC; cdr3_aa: CASSHGLAEKRINIQYF; d_call: TRBD2; j_call: TRBJ2-4; v_call: TRBV4-3; clone_size: -
cdr3_nt: TGTGCCATGGCCAAGGGGGGCCTTGGCACAGATACGCAGTATTTT; cdr3_aa: CAMAKGGLGTDTQYF; d_call: -; j_call: TRBJ2-3; v_call: TRBV10-3; clone_size: -
cdr3_nt: TGTGCCAGCAGTTCGACGGGACCCGCCTACAATGAGCAGTTCTTC; cdr3_aa: CASSSTGPAYNEQFF; d_call: -; j_call: TRBJ2-1; v_call: TRBV7-9; clone_size: -
cdr3_nt: TGTGCCAGCAGCGGAAAATCAGGGTTCCTCCTATTTGCGGAGCAGTACTTC; cdr3_aa: CASSGKSGFLLFAEQYF; d_call: -; j_call: TRBJ2-7; v_call: TRBV9; clone_size: few
cdr3_nt: TGTGCCAGCAGCCGGGACCCCAATTCACCCCTCCACTTT; cdr3_aa: CASSRDPNSPLHF; d_call: -; j_call: TRBJ1-6; v_call: TRBV14; clone_size: few
cdr3_nt: TGCGCCAGCAGCCCCCGGACAGAAATCCAAGAGACCCAGTACTTC; cdr3_aa: CASSPRTEIQETQYF; d_call: -; j_call: TRBJ2-5; v_call: TRBV5-1; clone_size: -